This T cell receptor beta chain was captured by sequencing in a study of T cells after yellow fever vaccination. Study-level points and caveats: Peaking faster, on day 5 versus 15, the secondary response was nonetheless weaker.

This clonotype was seen at least ten times. What it binds is not known. The junction departs from the called germline gene at one end, perhaps through a read error. By 5'RACE template switching, TCR cDNA was produced, with a universal primer site and UMIs added in the process. TCRdb itself ran the 5' RACE reads through MiXCR, one entry per CDR3 protein. The sample holds about 220,000 distinct CDR3 sequences, 3.2% seen once. The CDR3 runs 10 residues. The germline gives CDR1 SEHNR, CDR2 FQNEAQ (reference sequence). This sample comprised CD4+ T cells sorted from PBMCs, obtained 10 days after the yellow fever booster vaccination. The chain joins TRBV7-9 to TRBJ2-3; 9 bases line up with TRBD1. This receptor was identified in a man aged 18 to 29 who received the YFV17D yellow fever vaccine. CDR3 nucleotide sequence: TGTGCCAGCAGCTTGGACAGGGGCGGTTTT. It is translated as CASSLDRGGF.